This passage covers 21 T cell receptor beta chains from one sample sequenced in a study of T cells in Graves' hyperthyroidism and ophthalmopathy. Amplified TCR beta CDR3 regions came from RNA transcripts. First-round RT-PCR targeting the TCR CDR3 was performed with the HTBI primer set. TCRdb ran MiXCR on the multiplex PCR reads and lists one entry per CDR3 protein. Here the sample spans fewer than 700,000 distinct CDR3 sequences, about 16% being singletons. Sequencing was performed on blood. These receptors originate from a woman aged 25 to 39 with Graves' hyperthyroidism.

This clonotype was observed many times. The J gene is TRBJ2-1, the V gene TRBV6-2 or TRBV6-3; D call uncertain. This CDR3 has 13 residues. Germline V gene data show CDR1 as MNHEY and CDR2 as SVGEGT. V was pared by 2 bases and J by 3 bases, with 5 bases between. In DNA form, the CDR3 reads TGTGCCAGCAGTTACATAGGCTACAATGAGCAGTTCTTC. Its protein is CASSYIGYNEQFF.

This chain connects TRBV30 to TRBJ2-2, with D unclear. The length of the CDR3 is 11 residues. Looked up from germline, CDR1 is GTSNPN and CDR2 is SVGIG (reference sequence). V lost 3 bases and J 6 bases, leaving 5 bases between the germline ends. The CDR3 loop is CAWRGSGELFF. The CDR3 coding sequence is TGTGCCTGGAGGGGATCCGGGGAGCTGTTTTTT.

This clonotype was recorded at least ten times. CDR3 residues: CASSLAPGQVSYEQYF. Written as DNA, the CDR3 is TGCGCCAGCAGCTTGGCCCCGGGACAGGTCTCCTACGAGCAGTACTTC. The gene calls are TRBV5-1 and TRBJ2-7; TRBD1 agrees at 8 bases. The V gene end was trimmed by 0 bases and the J gene end by 0 bases; junction bases not matched to a gene: 5. CDR1 and CDR2 from the germline V gene are SGHRS and YFSETQ. The length of the CDR3 is 16 residues.

This clonotype was counted between two and nine times. The J gene is TRBJ2-2, the V gene TRBV3-1; D is unclear. The CDR3 sequence is 13 residues long. Germline CDR1 and CDR2: LGHDT and YNNKEL (reference sequence). Trimming took 1 base from V and 5 from J, leaving 5 bases between them. Written as DNA, the CDR3 is TGTGCCAGCAGCCAAGGAACAACCGGGGAGCTGTTTTTT. Amino acids: CASSQGTTGELFF.

The V and J genes are TRBV9 and TRBJ1-1; D might be TRBD1 (5 bases). Trimming removed 4 bases from V and 1 base from J, with 17 bases in between. The V gene's germline CDR1 is SGDLS and CDR2 YYNGEE. This CDR3 contains 16 residues. The CDR3 spells CASSPLLGTPNTEAFF. In nucleotides, the CDR3 is TGTGCCAGCAGCCCGTTGTTGGGGACCCCGAACACTGAAGCTTTCTTT.

The chain carries TRBV4-2 and TRBJ1-1; D ambiguous. There are 13 residues in the CDR3. Germline V gene sequence: CDR1 LGHNA, CDR2 YNFKEQ. The germline V and J ends were trimmed by 0 bases and 3 bases, with 5 bases remaining between them. The CDR3 reads CASSQDIDTEAFF. As DNA, the CDR3 is TGTGCCAGCAGCCAAGATATTGACACTGAAGCTTTCTTT.

This chain joins TRBV4-3 and TRBJ2-7; 7 bases line up with TRBD1. Germline lookup yields CDR1 LGHNA and CDR2 YSLEER. The CDR3 sequence is 16 residues long. V gave up 1 base and J gave up 4 bases; unmatched junction bases: 10. In nucleotides, the CDR3 is TGCGCCAGCAGCCAAGCTAGACAGGGAACCTCTTACGAGCAGTACTTC. This encodes CASSQARQGTSYEQYF.

This clonotype has just a few counts. The J gene is TRBJ2-7, the V gene TRBV7-6; D is tentatively TRBD1 or TRBD2 (5 bases each). CDR1 and CDR2 from the germline V gene are SGHVS and FNYEAQ. Trimming removed 5 bases from V and 6 bases from J, with 20 bases in between. This CDR3 has 15 residues. The CDR3 spells CASSPRDGGKGEQYF. The CDR3 DNA sequence: TGTGCCAGCAGCCCCAGGGACGGTGGTAAGGGCGAGCAGTACTTC.

This clonotype showed up many times. The V call is TRBV20-1, the J call TRBJ2-1, with 9 bases matching TRBD2. This CDR3 spans 15 amino acids. V dropped 3 bases and J dropped 2; count of bases not matched to a gene: 5. Germline CDR1 reads DFQATT; CDR2 reads SNEGSKA (reference sequence). CDR3 coding DNA: TGCAGTGCTAGCTCACCTAGCGGGACCTACAATGAGCAGTTCTTC. Translation gives CSASSPSGTYNEQFF.

This clonotype was seen ten or more times. The rearrangement joins TRBV13 to TRBJ2-1, with 7 positions matching TRBD2. V was clipped by 2 bases and J by 3 bases; unmatched bases: 7. The CDR3 length is 16 residues. Germline CDR1 and CDR2: PRHDT and FYEKMQ (reference sequence). The CDR3 sequence: CASSLTSAGVYNEQFF. CDR3 nucleotides: TGTGCCAGCAGCTTAACATCGGCGGGAGTCTACAATGAGCAGTTCTTC.

The genes are TRBV29-1 and TRBJ1-4; 8 nucleotides align to TRBD1. The CDR3 has 12 amino acids. Germline CDR1 SQVTM, CDR2 ANQGSEA. V shed 4 bases, J shed 7 bases, and the junction held 2 bases outside the gene matches. The CDR3, as DNA: TGCAGCGTTGGGACAGGGAGTGAAAAACTGTTTTTT. Translating it yields CSVGTGSEKLFF. Complete variable domain (other parts from reference TRBV29-1 and TRBJ1-4): SAVISQKPSRDICQRGTSLTIQCQVDSQVTMMFWYRQQPGQSLTLIATANQGSEATYESGFVIDKFPISRPNLTFSTLTVSNMSPEDSSIYLCSVGTGSEKLFFGSGTQLSVL.

This clonotype was counted many times. The J gene is TRBJ2-7, the V gene TRBV12-3 or TRBV12-4; 8 bases line up with TRBD1. This CDR3 has 11 amino acids. The ends lost 4 bases at V and 7 bases at J; junction bases unmatched: 0. The CDR3 is CASSWTGEQYF. The CDR3 DNA sequence: TGTGCCAGCAGTTGGACAGGGGAGCAGTACTTC.

Comments on this clonotype: Its ends do not fully match the called genes, so a read error is possible. The chain couples TRBV3-1 to TRBJ1-5; unclear D gene. This CDR3 is built from 12 residues. Germline values: CDR1 LGHDT, CDR2 YNNKEL (reference sequence). CDR3: CAISQGASAQHF. CDR3 coding DNA: TGTGCCATCAGCCAAGGTGCATCGGCCCAGCATTTT.

V gene TRBV19 combines with J gene TRBJ1-1; unclear D gene. V was pared by 3 bases and J by 1 base, with 9 bases between. The length of the CDR3 is 14 residues. Germline lookup yields CDR1 LNHDA and CDR2 SQIVND (reference sequence). The CDR3 is CASSILVGNTEAFF. CDR3 nucleotide sequence: TGTGCCAGTAGTATTTTGGTCGGGAACACTGAAGCTTTCTTT.

There are a few counts of this clonotype. V usage is TRBV9 and J usage is TRBJ2-3, with D possibly matching TRBD2 (6 bases). The CDR3 extends over 14 amino acids. Germline assignment: CDR1 SGDLS and CDR2 YYNGEE. V dropped 7 bases and J dropped 1 base, with 13 bases sitting between them. The CDR3 sequence: CASAEASGTDTQYF. The CDR3 nucleotides are TGTGCCAGCGCGGAGGCTAGCGGCACAGATACGCAGTATTTT.

This clonotype was counted ten times or more. The V and J genes are TRBV29-1 and TRBJ2-1; the D is unclear. CDR1 and CDR2 (germline): SQVTM, ANQGSEA. V lost 0 bases to trimming and J lost 3 bases, with 9 bases between them. CDR3 length: 14 residues. The CDR3 is CSVEDVAVYNEQFF. DNA for the CDR3: TGCAGCGTTGAAGATGTGGCGGTCTACAATGAGCAGTTCTTC.

This clonotype was seen ten or more times. The V and J genes are TRBV6-1 and TRBJ2-1; D is perhaps TRBD2 (5 bases). V was pared by 5 bases and J by 6 bases, with 17 bases between. Per germline, CDR1 MNHNS and CDR2 SASEGT. The CDR3 runs 15 residues. The CDR3: CASSFRPELGNEQFF. Here the CDR3 DNA reads TGTGCCAGCAGTTTTAGGCCGGAACTAGGCAATGAGCAGTTCTTC.

V usage is TRBV11-3 and J usage is TRBJ2-1; 13 bases agree with TRBD2. V gave up 1 base and J gave up 7 bases; unmatched junction bases: 7. This CDR3 region has 17 residues. Germline-derived CDR1 and CDR2 are SGHNT and YENEEA. The CDR3 spells CASSLVTSGRAGNEQFF. CDR3 sequence (DNA): TGTGCCAGCAGCTTAGTAACTAGCGGGAGGGCCGGTAATGAGCAGTTCTTC.

This clonotype came up a few times. The chain links TRBV30 to TRBJ1-2; 7 bases match TRBD1. V was pared by 0 bases and J by 6 bases, with 7 bases of the junction left unmatched. Germline V gene data show CDR1 as GTSNPN and CDR2 as SVGIG (reference sequence). The CDR3 length is 14 residues. CDR3 bases: TGTGCCTGGAGTGTGACAGGGAAGCTCCATGGCTACACCTTC. Amino acid sequence: CAWSVTGKLHGYTF. Full variable domain (outside the CDR3, taken from reference TRBV30 and TRBJ1-2): SQTIHQWPATLVQPVGSPLSLECTVEGTSNPNLYWYRQAAGRGLQLLFYSVGIGQISSEVPQNLSASRPQDRQFILSSKKLLLSDSGFYLCAWSVTGKLHGYTFGSGTRLTVV.

This clonotype was counted only a few times. This chain links TRBV7-2 with TRBJ2-1; D uncertain. The CDR3 is made up of 13 amino acids. V was cut by 6 bases and J by 12 bases, with 18 bases left in between. Germline CDR1 SGHTA, CDR2 FQGNSA. The DNA for the CDR3 is TGTGCCAGCAGTCAAACACGTGCCAAAGGGCAGTTCTTC. Protein sequence: CASSQTRAKGQFF.

This clonotype was seen a handful of times. J is TRBJ1-5 and V is TRBV12-3 or TRBV12-4, with D unresolved. Trimming stripped 2 bases from V and 4 bases from J, with 12 bases between. This CDR3 spans 15 amino acids. CDR3 sequence (DNA): TGTGCCAGCAGTTTAACCAACCGACTTAATCAGCCCCAGCATTTT. Protein sequence: CASSLTNRLNQPQHF.